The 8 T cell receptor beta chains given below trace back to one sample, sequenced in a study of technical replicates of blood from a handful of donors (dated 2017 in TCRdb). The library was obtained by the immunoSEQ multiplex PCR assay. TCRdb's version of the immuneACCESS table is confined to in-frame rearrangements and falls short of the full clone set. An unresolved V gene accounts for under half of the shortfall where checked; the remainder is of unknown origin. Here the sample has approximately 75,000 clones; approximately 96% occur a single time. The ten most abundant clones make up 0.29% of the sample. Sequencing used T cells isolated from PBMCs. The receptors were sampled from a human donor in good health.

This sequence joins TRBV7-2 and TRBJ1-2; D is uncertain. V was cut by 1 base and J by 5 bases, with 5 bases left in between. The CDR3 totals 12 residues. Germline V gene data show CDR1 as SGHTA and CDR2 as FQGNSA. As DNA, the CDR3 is TGTGCCAGCAGCTTAGATCAGTATGGCTACACCTTC. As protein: CASSLDQYGYTF.

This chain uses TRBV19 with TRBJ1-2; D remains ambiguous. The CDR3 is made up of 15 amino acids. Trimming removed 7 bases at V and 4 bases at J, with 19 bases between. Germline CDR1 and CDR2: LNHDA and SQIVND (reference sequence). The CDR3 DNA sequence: TGTGCCAGTATATTATCCCGGGAGGGCATCTATGGCTACACCTTC. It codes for CASILSREGIYGYTF.

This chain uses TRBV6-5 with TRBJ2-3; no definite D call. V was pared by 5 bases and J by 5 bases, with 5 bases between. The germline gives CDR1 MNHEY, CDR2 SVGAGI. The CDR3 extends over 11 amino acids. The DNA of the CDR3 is TGTGCCAGCAGTACCGGAGATACGCAGTATTTT. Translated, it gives CASSTGDTQYF.

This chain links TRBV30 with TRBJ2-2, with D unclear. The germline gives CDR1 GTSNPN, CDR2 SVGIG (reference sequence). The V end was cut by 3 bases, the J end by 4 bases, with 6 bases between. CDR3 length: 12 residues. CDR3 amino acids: CAWSPLTGELFF. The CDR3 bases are TGTGCCTGGAGCCCCCTCACCGGGGAGCTGTTTTTT. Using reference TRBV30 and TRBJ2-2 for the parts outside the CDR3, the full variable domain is SQTIHQWPATLVQPVGSPLSLECTVEGTSNPNLYWYRQAAGRGLQLLFYSVGIGQISSEVPQNLSASRPQDRQFILSSKKLLLSDSGFYLCAWSPLTGELFFGEGSRLTVL.

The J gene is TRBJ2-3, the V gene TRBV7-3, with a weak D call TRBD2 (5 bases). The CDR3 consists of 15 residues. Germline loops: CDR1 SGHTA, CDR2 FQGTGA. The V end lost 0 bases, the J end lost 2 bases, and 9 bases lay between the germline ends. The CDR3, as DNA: TGTGCCAGCAGCTTAACTGAGCGGACCACAGATACGCAGTATTTT. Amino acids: CASSLTERTTDTQYF.

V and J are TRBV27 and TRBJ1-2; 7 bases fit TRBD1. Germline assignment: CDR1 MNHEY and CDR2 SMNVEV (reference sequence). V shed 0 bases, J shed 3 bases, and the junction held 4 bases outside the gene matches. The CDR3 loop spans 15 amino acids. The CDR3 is CASSLSDRAHYGYTF. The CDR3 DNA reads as TGTGCCAGCAGTTTATCAGACAGGGCCCACTATGGCTACACCTTC.

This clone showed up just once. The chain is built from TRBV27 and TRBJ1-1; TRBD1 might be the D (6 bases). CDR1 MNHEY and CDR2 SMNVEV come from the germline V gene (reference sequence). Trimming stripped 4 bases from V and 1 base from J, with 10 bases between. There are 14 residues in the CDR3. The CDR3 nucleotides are TGTGCCAGCAGTTGGTTACAGGGGAACACTGAAGCTTTCTTT. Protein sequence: CASSWLQGNTEAFF.

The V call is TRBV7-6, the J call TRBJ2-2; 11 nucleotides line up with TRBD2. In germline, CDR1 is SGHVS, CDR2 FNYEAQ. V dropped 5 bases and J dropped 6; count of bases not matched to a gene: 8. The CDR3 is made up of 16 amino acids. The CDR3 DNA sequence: TGTGCCAGCAGCCCCATAACTAGCGGGAGTGCCGGGGAGCTGTTTTTT. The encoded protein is CASSPITSGSAGELFF.